The 15 T cell receptor beta chains reported below all come from one sample, sequenced in a study of spatial heterogeneity in lung cancer. Sample time point: sample taken at primary tumor resection. TCRdb re-analysed the 5' RACE reads in MiXCR, keeping a single row per CDR3 protein. Altogether approximately 92,000 distinct CDR3 sequences are present, approximately 12% being singletons, with the ten largest covering approximately 39%. The sample consisted of PBMCs, taken at surgery. All receptors come from a male donor with early-stage non-small cell lung cancer.

The rearrangement joins TRBV4-1 to TRBJ2-3; 8 nucleotides agree with TRBD1. Germline CDR1 and CDR2: MGHRA and YSYEKL. J was trimmed by 4 bases and V by 4 bases; bases with no gene match: 10. The CDR3 spans 16 residues. The CDR3 nucleotides are TGCGCCAGCAGCCCAACGTACAGGGGGGAGGCAGATACGCAGTATTTT. It yields the protein CASSPTYRGEADTQYF.

In DNA, the CDR3 is TGTGCCAGCAGCCCCAATAAAGGGGCCGGGGATCAGCCCCAGCATTTT. Residues: CASSPNKGAGDQPQHF. The chain is built from TRBV6-2 or TRBV6-3 and TRBJ1-5, with TRBD1 as a possible D gene (5 bases). The CDR3 extends over 16 amino acids. Trimming shortened V by 6 bases and J by 5 bases, and 20 bases separated the two germline ends. Per germline, CDR1 MNHEY and CDR2 SVGEGT.

This clonotype was counted ten times or more. The rearrangement links TRBV20-1 to TRBJ1-5, with D possibly TRBD1 on 5 matching bases. CDR1 and CDR2 from the germline V gene are DFQATT and SNEGSKA (reference sequence). V was cut by 2 bases and J by 4 bases, with 15 bases left in between. The CDR3 is 15 residues long. CDR3 DNA sequence: TGCAGTGCTAGAACCACGGGACGCTTAAATCAGCCCCAGCATTTT. As protein: CSARTTGRLNQPQHF.

This clonotype was picked up a small number of times. The V call is TRBV6-5, the J call TRBJ2-1, with D perhaps being TRBD1 or TRBD2 (5 bases each). This CDR3 comprises 16 residues. CDR1 MNHEY and CDR2 SVGAGI come from the germline V gene. The V end lost 4 bases, the J end lost 6 bases, and 19 bases lay between the germline ends. CDR3 nucleotide sequence: TGTGCCAGCAGTTCTTACCGGGACCCACCGGGCAATGAGCAGTTCTTC. It yields the protein CASSSYRDPPGNEQFF.

There are a few counts of this clonotype. The J gene is TRBJ2-2, the V gene TRBV5-1, with D possibly matching TRBD1 (6 bases). The CDR3 is made up of 14 amino acids. Germline-derived CDR1 and CDR2 are SGHRS and YFSETQ. The V end was cut by 4 bases, the J end by 6 bases, with 13 bases between. In nucleotides, the CDR3 is TGCGCCAGCAGCATGGACAGAGAGGCCGGGGAGCTGTTTTTT. Protein: CASSMDREAGELFF.

The sample holds a few counts of this clonotype. This chain links TRBV27 with TRBJ1-5, with TRBD1 matching over 12 bases. The CDR3 spans 22 residues. In germline, CDR1 is MNHEY, CDR2 SMNVEV (reference sequence). V lost 2 bases, J lost 1 base, and 18 bases stayed unmatched. The CDR3, as DNA: TGTGCCAGCAGTTTAAAGGGGGCTACTGGGGACAGGGGGCCGTTGAGCAATCAGCCCCAGCATTTT. This gives the protein CASSLKGATGDRGPLSNQPQHF.

This clonotype was picked up many times. The chain has TRBV24-1 and TRBJ2-2; 8 bases fit TRBD2. The germline V gene has CDR1 KGHDR and CDR2 SFDVKD. This CDR3 contains 14 residues. J gave up 4 bases and V 7 bases, and 4 bases lay outside the gene matches. DNA of the CDR3: TGTGCCACCAGAGGGACTAGAGGCACCGGGGAGCTGTTTTTT. This encodes CATRGTRGTGELFF.

The rearrangement joins TRBV5-1 to TRBJ2-1; D not certain. This CDR3 is 12 amino acids long. CDR1 is SGHRS and CDR2 is YFSETQ in the germline V gene. The V end lost 1 base, the J end lost 8 bases, and 7 bases lay between the germline ends. This CDR3 is CASSLLIDEQFF. CDR3 nucleotides: TGCGCCAGCAGCTTGTTGATTGATGAGCAGTTCTTC.

This clonotype was recorded many times. The chain recombines TRBV5-1 with TRBJ2-1; 11 nucleotides match TRBD2. The CDR3 has 17 residues. The V gene end was trimmed by 0 bases and the J gene end by 3 bases; junction bases not matched to a gene: 5. Per germline, CDR1 SGHRS and CDR2 YFSETQ. The CDR3 region is CASSLASGGLIYNEQFF. The DNA of the CDR3 is TGCGCCAGCAGCTTGGCTAGCGGGGGGCTAATCTACAATGAGCAGTTCTTC.

This clonotype was picked up many times. V and J are TRBV5-6 and TRBJ2-7; tentatively, D is TRBD2 (5 bases). Trimming took off 1 base at V and 1 base at J, with 12 bases between the two ends. The germline gives CDR1 SGHDT, CDR2 YYEEEE. This CDR3 is 15 amino acids long. The CDR3 is CASSLRGFWSYEQYF. The CDR3 DNA follows: TGTGCCAGCAGCTTGCGGGGATTTTGGTCCTACGAGCAGTACTTC.

The rearrangement links TRBV7-9 to TRBJ2-4, with D hard to call. Germline V gene lookup returns CDR1 SEHNR and CDR2 FQNEAQ (reference sequence). The CDR3 totals 11 residues. V lost 5 bases and J lost 9, with 8 bases in between. Written as DNA, the CDR3 is TGTGCCAGCAGCCCGATTAGCATTCAGTACTTC. It specifies CASSPISIQYF.

V gene TRBV9 combines with J gene TRBJ2-1; 7 bases are a match to TRBD1. V lost 3 bases and J lost 4; bases outside the gene matches: 1. Germline V gives CDR1 SGDLS, CDR2 YYNGEE. CDR3 length: 13 amino acids. Here the CDR3 reads CASSGQGYNEQFF. The CDR3 nucleotides read TGTGCCAGCAGCGGACAGGGATACAATGAGCAGTTCTTC.

The chain carries TRBV9 and TRBJ2-5; D may be TRBD2 (5 bases). In germline, CDR1 is SGDLS, CDR2 YYNGEE. Trimming took off 6 bases at V and 4 bases at J, with 13 bases between the two ends. This CDR3 region has 13 residues. As DNA, the CDR3 is TGTGCCAGCAATGAGGCCGCGGGAGAGACCCAGTACTTC. Protein sequence: CASNEAAGETQYF.

The chain couples TRBV6-6 to TRBJ2-1; 8 bases map to TRBD2. The CDR3 is 13 amino acids. CDR1 is MNHNY and CDR2 is SVGAGI in the germline V gene (reference sequence). V dropped 5 bases and J dropped 4; count of bases not matched to a gene: 1. The CDR3 DNA reads as TGTGCCAGCAGTCGCGGGGGGTACAATGAGCAGTTCTTC. Protein sequence: CASSRGGYNEQFF.

At least ten counts were recorded for this clonotype. The V and J genes are TRBV15 and TRBJ1-3; D is unclear. Looked up from germline, CDR1 is LNHNV and CDR2 is YYDKDF (reference sequence). V was clipped by 0 bases and J by 0 bases, with 6 bases between them. This CDR3 is 15 amino acids long. CDR3: CATSRDLGSGNTIYF. CDR3 nucleotides: TGTGCCACCAGCAGAGATTTGGGCTCTGGAAACACCATATATTTT.